These 23 T cell receptor beta chains were all obtained from the same sample, sequenced in a study of cytomegalovirus exposure and HLA in healthy donors. Vbeta (60) and Jbeta (13) primers were used in the PCR. Sequencing was performed with immunoSEQ multiplex PCR; in TCRdb, only in-frame clones are kept and a portion is missing. The sample contains fewer than 150,000 clones, 60% to 85% of which appear only once. The sequencing input was PBMCs. The receptor source for this set is a male donor in good health and CMV-seronegative.

The chain joins TRBV6-5 to TRBJ2-2, with 7 bases fitting TRBD1. Germline assignment: CDR1 MNHEY and CDR2 SVGAGI. Germline trimming cut 2 bases from V and 0 bases from J; bases unmatched to any gene: 0. This CDR3 is 15 amino acids long. The DNA for the CDR3 is TGTGCCAGCAGTTACGGGACAGCGAACACCGGGGAGCTGTTTTTT. As protein: CASSYGTANTGELFF.

V gene TRBV7-2 combines with J gene TRBJ2-7; tentative D call: TRBD1 (5 bases). CDR1 and CDR2 (germline): SGHTA, FQGNSA. Trimming cost V 5 bases and J 3 bases, with 8 bases left between them. The CDR3 has 12 amino acids. CDR3 residues: CASSPRGYEQYF. In DNA form, the CDR3 reads TGTGCCAGCAGCCCTAGGGGCTACGAGCAGTACTTC.

The V call is TRBV5-8, the J call TRBJ2-7, with 8 bases that match TRBD2. The J segment lost 2 bases and the V segment lost 3 bases, leaving 7 bases of the junction unmatched. The CDR3 spans 15 residues. CDR1 and CDR2 from the germline V gene are SGHTS and YDEGEE. DNA for the CDR3: TGTGCCAGCAGCTCGGGGGGGTACAGAGCCTACGAGCAGTACTTC. It is translated as CASSSGGYRAYEQYF.

In its sample, this clone was seen a few times. The chain recombines TRBV5-1 with TRBJ1-4; 7 nucleotides match TRBD1. Germline V gene lookup returns CDR1 SGHRS and CDR2 YFSETQ. V shed 3 bases and J 0 bases; nucleotides not matched to a gene: 2. This CDR3 spans 15 amino acids. CDR3 sequence (DNA): TGCGCCAGCAGCTCGGGGACAGCAACTAATGAAAAACTGTTTTTT. Amino acid sequence: CASSSGTATNEKLFF.

In its sample, this clone was seen a few times. This rearrangement joins TRBV10-3 to TRBJ2-5; perhaps TRBD1 as D (6 bases). The CDR3 is made up of 13 amino acids. From germline, CDR1 is ENHRY and CDR2 SYGVKD. Trimming pared 6 bases from V and 0 bases from J, leaving 8 bases between. As DNA, the CDR3 is TGTGCCATCAGGGACAGACACCAAGAGACCCAGTACTTC. This gives the protein CAIRDRHQETQYF.

This rearrangement joins TRBV10-3 to TRBJ2-7; 9 bases align to TRBD1. The CDR3 spans 13 residues. Germline lookup yields CDR1 ENHRY and CDR2 SYGVKD. V was pared by 2 bases and J by 5 bases, with 1 base of the junction left unmatched. CDR3 nucleotide sequence: TGTGCCATCAGTGAGACAGGGGGCGACGAGCAGTACTTC. This encodes CAISETGGDEQYF.

This clone was picked up a small number of times. This chain uses TRBV5-4 with TRBJ1-1; the D gene is possibly TRBD1 (5 bases). The CDR3 has 12 amino acids. V lost 5 bases to trimming and J lost 5 bases, with 10 bases between them. Germline CDR1 is SGHNT and CDR2 is YYREEE (reference sequence). CDR3 in amino acids: CASSSQGTEAFF. DNA of the CDR3: TGTGCCAGCAGTTCTCAGGGAACTGAAGCTTTCTTT.

V and J are TRBV6-5 and TRBJ1-3; 7 bases are shared with TRBD1. The CDR3 has 15 amino acids. Germline V gives CDR1 MNHEY, CDR2 SVGAGI. V lost 7 bases, J lost 0 bases, and 6 bases stayed unmatched. The CDR3 region has the DNA TGTGCCAGCAAAATAACAGGGGACTCTGGAAACACCATATATTTT. It specifies CASKITGDSGNTIYF.

This clone was seen just once. The chain couples TRBV14 to TRBJ1-1; no clear D gene. Germline V lookup: CDR1 SGHDN, CDR2 FVKESK. There are 11 residues in the CDR3. V lost 4 bases and J 7 bases, leaving 7 bases between the germline ends. The CDR3 spells CASSPGVEAFF. The DNA of the CDR3 is TGTGCCAGCAGCCCCGGGGTTGAAGCTTTCTTT.

The chain is built from TRBV4-2 and TRBJ2-1; the D gene is possibly TRBD2 (6 bases). Trimming took off 1 base at V and 7 bases at J, with 14 bases between the two ends. The CDR3 spans 15 residues. Looked up from germline, CDR1 is LGHNA and CDR2 is YNFKEQ. The CDR3 sequence: CASSQVERVQNEQFF. CDR3 nucleotide sequence: TGTGCCAGCAGCCAAGTCGAGCGGGTCCAGAATGAGCAGTTCTTC.

The CDR3 loop reads CASSPRGGVGEQFF. Here the CDR3 DNA reads TGCGCCAGCAGCCCTAGGGGTGGGGTTGGAGAGCAGTTCTTC. The gene calls are TRBV5-1 and TRBJ2-1, with D perhaps matching TRBD1 (5 bases). Germline-derived CDR1 and CDR2 are SGHRS and YFSETQ. There are 14 residues in the CDR3. Trimming took off 4 bases at V and 10 bases at J, with 18 bases between the two ends.

This clone showed up just a few times. This chain links TRBV14 with TRBJ2-7; 10 positions match TRBD1. V shed 3 bases and J 2 bases; nucleotides not matched to a gene: 7. The CDR3 is made up of 16 amino acids. Germline V gene data show CDR1 as SGHDN and CDR2 as FVKESK. The CDR3 loop reads CASSQEGQGGTYEQYF. DNA for the CDR3: TGTGCCAGCAGCCAGGAAGGACAGGGGGGAACCTACGAGCAGTACTTC.

The J gene is TRBJ1-4, the V gene TRBV9; 8 bases are shared with TRBD1. This CDR3 comprises 15 residues. Per the germline V gene, CDR1 is SGDLS and CDR2 is YYNGEE. The junction had 7 bases not matched to a gene; V was cut back by 2 bases and J by 7 bases. CDR3 amino acids: CASSVVGQGGEKLFF. The CDR3 DNA is TGTGCCAGCAGCGTGGTTGGACAGGGAGGTGAAAAACTGTTTTTT.

This chain connects TRBV11-2 to TRBJ1-2, with D uncertain. Germline V CDR1 and CDR2: SGHAT, FQNNGV. V was cut by 3 bases and J by 4 bases, with 6 bases left in between. The CDR3 is 12 amino acids. In nucleotides, the CDR3 is TGTGCCAGCAGCTTCCCAGGCTATGGCTACACCTTC. This gives the protein CASSFPGYGYTF.

The chain couples TRBV6-6 to TRBJ2-7, with 7 bases aligning to TRBD1. The CDR3 runs 15 residues. Trimming took 2 bases from V and 6 from J; bases not matched to a gene: 10. The V gene's germline CDR1 is MNHNY and CDR2 SVGAGI (reference sequence). CDR3 bases: TGTGCCAGCAGTTACCGAGACAGGGCCTCGTCCGAGCAGTACTTC. Protein sequence: CASSYRDRASSEQYF.

The chain has TRBV5-1 and TRBJ2-6; possible D gene TRBD1, 7 bases. The germline CDR1 and CDR2 sequences are SGHRS and YFSETQ. This CDR3 region has 16 residues. The germline V and J ends were trimmed by 5 bases and 0 bases, with 12 bases remaining between them. The DNA for the CDR3 is TGCGCCAGCAGGCGGGACAGAAACTCTGGGGCCAACGTCCTGACTTTC. Residues: CASRRDRNSGANVLTF.

The rearrangement links TRBV7-8 to TRBJ1-1; 12 bases are shared with TRBD1. Germline lookup yields CDR1 SGHVS and CDR2 FQNEAQ. V trimming: 5 bases; J trimming: 4 bases; junction bases outside the gene matches: 8. The CDR3 has 16 amino acids. The CDR3 DNA sequence: TGTGCCAGCAGCCGCCGGGACAGGGGGCTGAGCACTGAAGCTTTCTTT. It specifies CASSRRDRGLSTEAFF.

The rearrangement links TRBV5-1 to TRBJ1-1; 8 nucleotides match TRBD1. The CDR3 loop spans 15 amino acids. The junction had 10 bases not matched to a gene; V was cut back by 4 bases and J by 5 bases. The germline CDR1 and CDR2 sequences are SGHRS and YFSETQ. The CDR3, as DNA: TGCGCCAGCAGCAGGCATAAACAGGGGGAAACTGAAGCTTTCTTT. It translates to CASSRHKQGETEAFF.

V usage is TRBV6-1 and J usage is TRBJ1-4, with 10 bases matching TRBD1. Germline assignment: CDR1 MNHNS and CDR2 SASEGT. CDR3 length: 14 amino acids. The V gene end was trimmed by 2 bases and the J gene end by 10 bases; junction bases not matched to a gene: 4. CDR3 bases: TGTGCCAGCAGTGAAATGGGACAGGGGAGAAAACTGTTTTTT. It specifies CASSEMGQGRKLFF.

This clone showed up just a few times. Within the sample, other DNA sequences also encode this same CDR3. The chain combines TRBV27 with TRBJ1-2; D gene uncertain. Germline values: CDR1 MNHEY, CDR2 SMNVEV (reference sequence). CDR3 length: 13 amino acids. Trimming removed 5 bases at V and 8 bases at J, with 15 bases between. CDR3 in amino acids: CASSRNGLRGYTF. The DNA of the CDR3 is TGTGCCAGCAGTCGAAACGGACTGCGCGGCTACACCTTC.

The chain recombines TRBV5-4 with TRBJ2-2; TRBD1 might be the D (5 bases). The germline CDR1 and CDR2 sequences are SGHNT and YYREEE (reference sequence). The CDR3 extends over 14 amino acids. V was shortened by 7 bases and J by 2 bases, with 12 bases between the two germline ends. In nucleotides, the CDR3 is TGTGCCAGCGGTCACAGGACCAACACCGGGGAGCTGTTTTTT. Amino acid sequence: CASGHRTNTGELFF.

The chain joins TRBV19 to TRBJ1-5; tentative D call: TRBD1 (6 bases). The CDR3 is 13 residues long. V gave up 2 bases and J gave up 4 bases, with 6 bases separating them. CDR1 is LNHDA and CDR2 is SQIVND in the germline V gene (reference sequence). DNA for the CDR3: TGTGCCAGTAGTATAAGGGGGAATCAGCCCCAGCATTTT. Translating it yields CASSIRGNQPQHF. Supplemented by reference TRBV19 and TRBJ1-5, the full variable domain reads DGGITQSPKYLFRKEGQNVTLSCEQNLNHDAMYWYRQDPGQGLRLIYYSQIVNDFQKGDIAEGYSVSREKKESFPLTVTSAQKNPTAFYLCASSIRGNQPQHFGDGTRLSIL.

The sample holds one count of this clone. The chain couples TRBV9 to TRBJ1-1; no reliable D call. CDR3 length equals 14 residues. The V end lost 3 bases, the J end lost 1 base, and 10 bases lay between the germline ends. Germline loops: CDR1 SGDLS, CDR2 YYNGEE. CDR3 DNA sequence: TGTGCCAGCAGCGCATCACAGTCGAACACTGAAGCTTTCTTT. This gives the protein CASSASQSNTEAFF.